Below are 15 T cell receptor beta chains sequenced from a single sample in a study of cytomegalovirus exposure and HLA in healthy donors (dated by TCRdb to the late 2010s). Receptor libraries were prepared by the immunoSEQ multiplex PCR assay. For the multiplex PCR, a mixture combining 60 forward primers for TCR Vbeta segments and 13 reverse primers for TCR Jbeta segments was used. What TCRdb holds here is the immuneACCESS table cut down to in-frame rearrangements. Part of the clones is not present; checked against another copy, under half of the missing clones reflect an unresolved V gene, and the others are unexplained. Counted in this sample were 110,000 or so clones; around 77% of them appeared once. Approximately 5% of the sample is in the top ten clones. The sequencing sample was made of PBMCs. These receptors were collected from a woman aged 25 to 39 in good health and CMV-seropositive.

The table lists this clone with a few counts. The chain is built from TRBV5-1 and TRBJ2-7; 7 nucleotides align to TRBD1. V dropped 0 bases and J dropped 3; count of bases not matched to a gene: 6. The CDR3 runs to 15 residues. Germline V gene lookup returns CDR1 SGHRS and CDR2 YFSETQ. The CDR3 DNA follows: TGCGCCAGCAGCTTGGTGGGGACAGTTTACTACGAGCAGTACTTC. Protein sequence: CASSLVGTVYYEQYF.

The chain carries TRBV5-4 and TRBJ1-1; TRBD1 aligns across 8 bases. The V gene's germline CDR1 is SGHNT and CDR2 YYREEE (reference sequence). The CDR3 runs to 12 residues. Losses at the gene ends were 4 bases for V and 10 bases for J; bases not matched to a gene: 6. The CDR3 DNA is TGTGCCAGCAGCGTGGACAGGGACGGAGCTTTCTTT. This encodes CASSVDRDGAFF.

The chain couples TRBV25-1 to TRBJ2-1, with 7 bases identical to TRBD1. The trim removed 5 bases at V and 4 bases at J, leaving 5 bases unmatched. This CDR3 is built from 14 residues. Per germline, CDR1 MGHDK and CDR2 SYGVNS. The CDR3 region has the DNA TGTGCCAGCAGTTTAGGGGGCCCTTACAATGAGCAGTTCTTC. This gives the protein CASSLGGPYNEQFF.

The chain is built from TRBV5-1 and TRBJ1-3, with TRBD1 matching over 11 bases. Germline-derived CDR1 and CDR2 are SGHRS and YFSETQ. This CDR3 is built from 15 residues. The V segment lost 3 bases and the J segment 4 bases; nucleotides outside the gene matches: 3. CDR3 bases: TGCGCCAGCAGCTCGGACAGGGGGCAAGGAAACACCATATATTTT. It encodes CASSSDRGQGNTIYF.

The rearrangement links TRBV5-1 to TRBJ1-1, with 10 bases lining up with TRBD1. The CDR3 length is 17 residues. V gave up 4 bases and J gave up 0 bases; unmatched junction bases: 9. CDR1 SGHRS and CDR2 YFSETQ come from the germline V gene. The CDR3 protein is CASSNRGGQGLNTEAFF. The CDR3, as DNA: TGCGCCAGCAGCAACCGCGGGGGACAGGGGTTGAACACTGAAGCTTTCTTT.

The chain couples TRBV19 to TRBJ2-1; no reliable D call. Trimming pared 4 bases from V and 4 bases from J, leaving 2 bases between. The CDR3 runs to 11 residues. The germline V gene has CDR1 LNHDA and CDR2 SQIVND (reference sequence). The chain's CDR3 is CASSTYNEQFF. Here the CDR3 DNA reads TGTGCCAGTAGTACGTACAATGAGCAGTTCTTC.

The genes are TRBV29-1 and TRBJ2-7; 11 nucleotides match TRBD1. Trimming cost V 2 bases and J 4 bases; bases outside gene matches: 4. Germline loops: CDR1 SQVTM, CDR2 ANQGSEA. The CDR3 contains 14 residues. In DNA, the CDR3 is TGCAGCGTTGAATCAGGACAGGGGGCGTACGAGCAGTACTTC. Encoded protein: CSVESGQGAYEQYF.

This sequence joins TRBV30 and TRBJ1-1, with TRBD1 identical over 8 bases. Germline V gene data show CDR1 as GTSNPN and CDR2 as SVGIG (reference sequence). The junction had 6 bases not matched to a gene; V was cut back by 3 bases and J by 3 bases. The CDR3 loop spans 14 amino acids. The CDR3 bases are TGTGCCTGGAGGGGCGCACAGGGGGACACTGAAGCTTTCTTT. It encodes CAWRGAQGDTEAFF.

The chain is built from TRBV7-6 and TRBJ2-7, with TRBD1 as a possible D gene (6 bases). Trimming cost V 5 bases and J 0 bases, with 14 bases left between them. The CDR3 contains 15 residues. Germline V gene lookup returns CDR1 SGHVS and CDR2 FNYEAQ. Here the CDR3 reads CASSHTRGGSYEQYF. In DNA form, the CDR3 reads TGTGCCAGCAGCCACACCAGGGGTGGCTCCTACGAGCAGTACTTC.

With respect to this clone: The sample holds other DNA sequences that translate to the same CDR3. Here the CDR3 DNA reads TGTTTCAGCAAGGAGGAGACGGCATACGAGCAGTACTTC. Translating gives CFSKEETAYEQYF. The J gene is TRBJ2-7, the V gene TRBV2, with D tentatively TRBD2 (5 bases). The CDR3 runs to 13 residues. Germline V gene lookup returns CDR1 SNHLY and CDR2 FYNNEI.

This clone has only one observation. The chain is built from TRBV5-1 and TRBJ2-5, with D perhaps matching TRBD2 (6 bases). CDR1 is SGHRS, CDR2 YFSETQ, per germline. Trimming cost V 4 bases and J 11 bases, with 24 bases left between them. The CDR3 spans 15 residues. CDR3 nucleotides: TGCGCCAGCAGCCCCGAGGCTAGCGTGGTTCGGGAGCAGTACTTC. Translation: CASSPEASVVREQYF.

The chain employs TRBV6-5 and TRBJ2-2; TRBD2 might be the D (5 bases). This CDR3 has 14 amino acids. Germline-derived CDR1 and CDR2 are MNHEY and SVGAGI. The V end lost 6 bases, the J end lost 0 bases, and 8 bases lay between the germline ends. DNA of the CDR3: TGTGCCAGCAGAACCGGGGCGAACACCGGGGAGCTGTTTTTT. Its translation is CASRTGANTGELFF.

The V call is TRBV5-1, the J call TRBJ1-4; D not certain. Per the germline V gene, CDR1 is SGHRS and CDR2 is YFSETQ. The CDR3 loop spans 14 amino acids. V lost 1 base and J lost 6, with 10 bases in between. The CDR3 nucleotides read TGCGCCAGCAGCTTGTCCTCTCCGGATGAAAAACTGTTTTTT. Translating it yields CASSLSSPDEKLFF.

The chain combines TRBV6-5 with TRBJ1-2, with D maybe TRBD1 (5 bases). Germline-derived CDR1 and CDR2 are MNHEY and SVGAGI. The CDR3 covers 15 residues. Between the trimmed V and J ends, which lost 6 bases and 3 bases, there was a span of 17 bases. The CDR3 coding sequence is TGTGCCAGCAGCCCAAGGGGTCCGACGGACTATGGCTACACCTTC. This encodes CASSPRGPTDYGYTF.

The CDR3: CASSASGDMDIQYF. The DNA of the CDR3 is TGTGCCAGCAGTGCCTCAGGGGATATGGACATTCAGTACTTC. J is TRBJ2-4 and V is TRBV6-1, with D possibly being TRBD1 (6 bases). Germline values: CDR1 MNHNS, CDR2 SASEGT. The CDR3 is 14 residues long. V shed 4 bases and J shed 8 bases, with 15 bases lying between them.